This T cell receptor (beta chain) was found in a study of regulatory T cells in long-lasting Graves disease. Specified time point: newly diagnosed GD, antithyroid drugs for less than 3 months. The TCR library was made from RNA that had been extracted from PBMCs in TRIzol. This CDR3 has 16 amino acids. From germline, CDR1 is MNHEY and CDR2 SMNVEV (reference sequence). The V and J ends lost 5 bases and 12 bases, in that order; junction bases with no gene match: 19. With iRepertoire HTBI primers and Arm-PCR of CDR3 regions, TCR beta libraries were built. A single record per CDR3 protein comes from TCRdb applying MiXCR to the multiplex PCR reads. The data show roughly 610,000 distinct CDR3 sequences, 16% seen once. This clonotype was seen a handful of times. These data are also associated with another study on T cells in Graves' hyperthyroidism and ophthalmopathy.

Sequenced material: peripheral blood mononuclear cells (PBMCs), taken at new diagnosis, from a patient treated with antithyroid drugs. The chain employs TRBV27 and TRBJ2-1; the match to TRBD2 covers 7 bases. This TCR came from a woman aged 25-40 years with Graves disease. CDR3 nucleotide sequence: TGTGCCAGCAGTCCCCTCCTTGATTTGGGGAGGGGTGGGCAGTTCTTC. This translates into CASSPLLDLGRGGQFF.